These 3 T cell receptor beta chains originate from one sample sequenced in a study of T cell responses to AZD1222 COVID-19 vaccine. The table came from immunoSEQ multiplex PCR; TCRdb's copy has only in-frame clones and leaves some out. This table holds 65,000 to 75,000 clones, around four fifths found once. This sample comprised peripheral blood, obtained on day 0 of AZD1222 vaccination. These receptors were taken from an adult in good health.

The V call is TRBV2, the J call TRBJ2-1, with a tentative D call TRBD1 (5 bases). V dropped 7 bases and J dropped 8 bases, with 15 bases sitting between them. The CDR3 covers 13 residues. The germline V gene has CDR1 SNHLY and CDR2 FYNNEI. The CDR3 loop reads CASTTGLGDEQFF. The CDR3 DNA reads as TGTGCCAGCACTACAGGCCTTGGGGATGAGCAGTTCTTC.

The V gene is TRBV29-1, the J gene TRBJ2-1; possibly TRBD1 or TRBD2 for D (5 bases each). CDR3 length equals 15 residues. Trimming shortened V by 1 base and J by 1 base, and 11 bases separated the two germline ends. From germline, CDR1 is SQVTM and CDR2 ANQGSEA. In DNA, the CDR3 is TGCAGCGTTGAAGGGATGGGGGAATCCTACAATGAGCAGTTCTTC. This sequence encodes CSVEGMGESYNEQFF.

The CDR3 DNA is TGTGCCAGCAGTACTGGACAGGGAAGGAATCAGCCCCAGCATTTT. It encodes CASSTGQGRNQPQHF. The gene calls are TRBV28 and TRBJ1-5; TRBD1 matches at 8 bases. With V trimmed by 5 bases and J by 4 bases, 7 bases remained unmatched. Per germline, CDR1 MDHEN and CDR2 SYDVKM. The CDR3 has 15 amino acids.